This entry lists 16 T cell receptor beta chains sequenced from one sample in a study of blood T cell repertoires in COVID-19. Here immunoSEQ multiplex PCR was the method, and the copy in TCRdb shows in-frame clones only, minus some. Of about 200,000 clones listed, roughly 79% are singletons. What was sequenced was PBMCs or T cells enriched from blood (not recorded which). The origin of the receptors is a woman aged 45-65 years with acute COVID-19.

The V gene is TRBV7-9, the J gene TRBJ1-2; unclear D gene. The CDR3 runs to 12 residues. Trimming removed 5 bases from V and 5 bases from J, with 9 bases in between. Germline CDR1 and CDR2: SEHNR and FQNEAQ (reference sequence). The DNA for the CDR3 is TGTGCCAGCAGCCCGAAGGAGTATGGCTACACCTTC. This translates into CASSPKEYGYTF.

This clone was counted only a few times. The genes are TRBV7-2 and TRBJ1-5; D is perhaps TRBD1 (6 bases). The CDR3 has 15 amino acids. Trimming removed 6 bases at V and 0 bases at J, with 12 bases between. CDR1 is SGHTA, CDR2 FQGNSA, per germline. The CDR3 here is CASRAGQSSNQPQHF. The CDR3, as DNA: TGTGCCAGCAGAGCTGGACAGTCTAGCAATCAGCCCCAGCATTTT. The full variable domain, in which reference TRBV7-2 and TRBJ1-5 provide the parts outside the CDR3, is GAGVSQSPSNKVTEKGKDVELRCDPISGHTALYWYRQSLGQGLEFLIYFQGNSAPDKSGLPSDRFSAERTGGSVSTLTIQRTQQEDSAVYLCASRAGQSSNQPQHFGDGTRLSIL.

This chain links TRBV5-1 with TRBJ2-7; possibly TRBD2 for D (7 bases). Trimming removed 1 base from V and 4 bases from J, with 18 bases in between. This CDR3 spans 16 amino acids. Looked up from germline, CDR1 is SGHRS and CDR2 is YFSETQ. The CDR3 region is CASSLRGRAEEYEQYF. Here the CDR3 DNA reads TGCGCCAGCAGCTTGAGGGGGAGGGCCGAGGAATACGAGCAGTACTTC. Supplemented by reference TRBV5-1 and TRBJ2-7, the full variable domain reads KAGVTQTPRYLIKTRGQQVTLSCSPISGHRSVSWYQQTPGQGLQFLFEYFSETQRNKGNFPGRFSGRQFSNSRSEMNVSTLELGDSALYLCASSLRGRAEEYEQYFGPGTRLTVT.

Note on this clone: Other DNA variants within this sample encode the same CDR3. The rearrangement links TRBV5-1 to TRBJ1-2, with 9 bases lining up with TRBD1. The CDR3 extends over 14 amino acids. J lost 2 bases, V lost 4 bases, and 3 bases had no gene match. The germline gives CDR1 SGHRS, CDR2 YFSETQ. The CDR3 bases are TGCGCCAGCAGCCTAGACAGGGGGAACTATGGCTACACCTTC. The encoded protein is CASSLDRGNYGYTF.

This clone was detected ten times or more. The V and J genes are TRBV5-7 and TRBJ2-1, with D tentatively TRBD2 (5 bases). TRBV5-7 is treated as an ORF (open reading frame) with a function not yet certain. Trimming took 5 bases from V and 7 from J, leaving 7 bases between them. This CDR3 is 11 amino acids long. The CDR3 region has the DNA TGTGCCAGCAGGGGCGGGAATGAGCAGTTCTTC. This sequence encodes CASRGGNEQFF.

The chain joins TRBV3-1 (or the pseudogene TRBV3-2) to TRBJ1-2; the D gene is possibly TRBD1 (6 bases). Deletions cut 0 bases from V and 7 bases from J, with 18 bases between. Germline lookup yields CDR1 LGHDT and CDR2 YNNKEL (reference sequence). The CDR3 consists of 16 residues. The CDR3 nucleotides are TGTGCCAGCAGCCAAGATTTGGGAGGGGGAATATCTGGCTACACCTTC. Its protein product is CASSQDLGGGISGYTF.

This clone was seen just once. The chain uses TRBV5-1 and TRBJ1-2, with TRBD1 matching over 7 bases. V lost 1 base to trimming and J lost 0 bases; unmatched junction nucleotides: 15. The CDR3 length is 19 residues. From germline, CDR1 is SGHRS and CDR2 YFSETQ. The CDR3 here is CASSLLGRQDRPSNYGYTF. The DNA for the CDR3 is TGCGCCAGCAGCTTGCTCGGTCGTCAGGACAGGCCCTCTAACTATGGCTACACCTTC. Supplemented by reference TRBV5-1 and TRBJ1-2, the full variable domain reads KAGVTQTPRYLIKTRGQQVTLSCSPISGHRSVSWYQQTPGQGLQFLFEYFSETQRNKGNFPGRFSGRQFSNSRSEMNVSTLELGDSALYLCASSLLGRQDRPSNYGYTFGSGTRLTVV.

The rearrangement uses TRBV6-5 and TRBJ2-3; 7 bases map to TRBD2. This CDR3 contains 14 residues. Germline CDR1 is MNHEY and CDR2 is SVGAGI. V lost 2 bases to trimming and J lost 8 bases; unmatched junction nucleotides: 7. CDR3 sequence (DNA): TGTGCCAGCAGTTACGTTCCTGGGAGGGGTACGCAGTATTTT. As protein: CASSYVPGRGTQYF.

V and J are TRBV7-8 and TRBJ2-1, with TRBD2 identical over 7 bases. Germline assignment: CDR1 SGHVS and CDR2 FQNEAQ. The V gene end was trimmed by 4 bases and the J gene end by 8 bases; junction bases not matched to a gene: 14. CDR3 length equals 16 residues. The CDR3 DNA reads TGTGCCAGCAGCTACGCTAACGCCCAGGGAGGGGATGAGCAGTTCTTC. It codes for CASSYANAQGGDEQFF.

The V call is TRBV28, the J call TRBJ1-3, with a tentative D call TRBD1 (5 bases). V shed 6 bases and J shed 0 bases, with 12 bases lying between them. CDR1 and CDR2 from the germline V gene are MDHEN and SYDVKM. The CDR3 is made up of 15 amino acids. The CDR3 sequence: CASSQPTVSGNTIYF. CDR3 bases: TGTGCCAGCAGCCAACCGACAGTCTCTGGAAACACCATATATTTT.

CDR3 amino acids: CASSQGGMGGRNYNEQFF. The CDR3 nucleotides are TGCGCCAGCAGCCAAGGGGGTATGGGCGGGAGAAACTACAATGAGCAGTTCTTC. The chain couples TRBV4-1 to TRBJ2-1; 7 nucleotides match TRBD2. V was pared by 1 base and J by 3 bases, with 12 bases of the junction left unmatched. Germline CDR1 reads MGHRA; CDR2 reads YSYEKL. The CDR3 is 18 amino acids.

This clone was recorded only once. The V gene is TRBV11-3, the J gene TRBJ1-1; a possible D gene is TRBD1 (6 bases). CDR3 length: 15 residues. Trimming shortened V by 3 bases and J by 0 bases, and 11 bases separated the two germline ends. The germline gives CDR1 SGHNT, CDR2 YENEEA. For the CDR3, the DNA is TGTGCCAGCAGCTTCCGACAGGACATGAACACTGAAGCTTTCTTT. As protein: CASSFRQDMNTEAFF.

This chain connects TRBV2 to TRBJ2-3; tentative D call: TRBD2 (5 bases). Trimming took off 6 bases at V and 3 bases at J, with 13 bases between the two ends. Germline V lookup: CDR1 SNHLY, CDR2 FYNNEI. The CDR3 is 14 amino acids. The CDR3 DNA reads as TGTGCCAGCAGAGGGCCTCGAGGGACAGATACGCAGTATTTT. Translation gives CASRGPRGTDTQYF.

V is TRBV24-1 and J is TRBJ2-7, with D possibly matching TRBD2 (5 bases). There are 14 residues in the CDR3. Germline CDR1 is KGHDR and CDR2 is SFDVKD. With 3 bases removed from V and 2 bases from J, the gap between germline ends came to 10 bases. This CDR3 reads CATSDKGLPYEQYF. The CDR3 region has the DNA TGTGCCACCAGTGATAAAGGACTGCCCTACGAGCAGTACTTC.

V gene TRBV3-1 (or the pseudogene TRBV3-2) combines with J gene TRBJ1-6; D is unresolved. The CDR3 sequence is 14 residues long. The V gene's germline CDR1 is LGHDT and CDR2 YNNKEL (reference sequence). Trimming shortened V by 0 bases and J by 8 bases, and 8 bases separated the two germline ends. Here the CDR3 DNA reads TGTGCCAGCAGCCAAGATTCCGGGGATTCACCCCTCCACTTT. Translation: CASSQDSGDSPLHF.

This clone was counted a single time. The V and J genes are TRBV11-3 and TRBJ2-2; a possible D gene is TRBD1 (6 bases). This CDR3 is built from 17 residues. Germline V gives CDR1 SGHNT, CDR2 YENEEA. The ends were cut back, 5 bases at V and 7 bases at J, with 23 bases in the middle. CDR3 in amino acids: CASSLLLFRDMYGELFF. CDR3 DNA sequence: TGTGCCAGCAGCCTTCTTCTCTTCAGGGACATGTACGGGGAGCTGTTTTTT.